This T cell receptor beta chain was identified during a study of cytomegalovirus exposure and HLA in healthy donors. About the research overall: From HLA-typed donors, an early data release held about 92 million unique TCRs.

Between the trimmed V and J ends, which lost 2 bases and 0 bases, there was a span of 16 bases. The CDR3 totals 17 residues. Looked up from germline, CDR1 is SGDLS and CDR2 is YYNGEE. Findings and caveats of the study: In vitro data verified a few CMV-associated chains as specific for CMV antigens.

PCR involved 60 Vbeta and 13 Jbeta primers. Authors' processing steps: Later, tens of millions of unique TCR beta chains were counted in an analysis, and 8.5 million to 13 million of them were shared. Assay: immunoSEQ multiplex PCR; the TCRdb copy retains only in-frame clones and omits some. V and J calls and clone size come straight from that table; D and trimming were deduced from the DNA. The sample yields around 170,000 clones, over 80% seen once. To note about this clone: Its specificity is unknown.

The sequence derives from a middle-aged man in good health and CMV-seropositive. V usage is TRBV9 and J usage is TRBJ2-3, with a possible D match to TRBD2 (7 bases). The sequenced sample consisted of PBMCs. Here the CDR3 DNA reads TGTGCCAGCAGCGTCTCCCGGGGGGCCCCTAGCACAGATACGCAGTATTTT. Protein: CASSVSRGAPSTDTQYF.